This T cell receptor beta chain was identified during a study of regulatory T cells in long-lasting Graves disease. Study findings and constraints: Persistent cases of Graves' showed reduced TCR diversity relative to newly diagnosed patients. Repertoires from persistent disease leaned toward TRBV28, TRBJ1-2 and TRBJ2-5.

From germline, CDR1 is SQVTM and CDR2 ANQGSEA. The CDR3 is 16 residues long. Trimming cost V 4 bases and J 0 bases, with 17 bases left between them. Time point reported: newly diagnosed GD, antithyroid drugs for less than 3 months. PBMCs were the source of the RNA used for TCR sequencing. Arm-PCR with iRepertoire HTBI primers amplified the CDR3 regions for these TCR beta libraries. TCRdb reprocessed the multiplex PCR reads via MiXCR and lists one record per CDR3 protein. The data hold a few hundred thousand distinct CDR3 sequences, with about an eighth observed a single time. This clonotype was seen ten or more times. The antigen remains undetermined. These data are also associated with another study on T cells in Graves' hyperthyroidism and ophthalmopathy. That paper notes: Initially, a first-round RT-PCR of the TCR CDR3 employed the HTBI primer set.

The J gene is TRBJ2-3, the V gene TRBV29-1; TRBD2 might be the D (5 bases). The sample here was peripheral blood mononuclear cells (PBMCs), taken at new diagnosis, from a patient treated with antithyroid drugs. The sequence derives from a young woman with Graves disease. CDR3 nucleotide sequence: TGCAGCGTTGGGAGCCTAGCCCCGACTAGCACAGATACGCAGTATTTT. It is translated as CSVGSLAPTSTDTQYF.